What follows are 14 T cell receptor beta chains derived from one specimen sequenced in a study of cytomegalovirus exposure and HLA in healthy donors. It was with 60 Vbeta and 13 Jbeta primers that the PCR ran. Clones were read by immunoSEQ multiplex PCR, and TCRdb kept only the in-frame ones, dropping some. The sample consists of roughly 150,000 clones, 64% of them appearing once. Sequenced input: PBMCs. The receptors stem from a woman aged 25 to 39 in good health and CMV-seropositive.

In DNA form, the CDR3 reads TGTGCCATCAGTCAGGGTAGTCACACTGAAGCTTTCTTT. Amino acids: CAISQGSHTEAFF. The V call is TRBV10-3, the J call TRBJ1-1; a possible D gene is TRBD1 (5 bases). Germline CDR1 reads ENHRY; CDR2 reads SYGVKD. Trimming stripped 5 bases from V and 3 bases from J, with 10 bases between. The CDR3 sequence is 13 residues long.

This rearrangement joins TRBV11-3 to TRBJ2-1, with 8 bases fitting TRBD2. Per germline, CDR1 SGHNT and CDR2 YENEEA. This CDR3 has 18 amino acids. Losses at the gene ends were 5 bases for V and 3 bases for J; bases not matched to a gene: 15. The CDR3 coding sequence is TGTGCCAGCAGCCCCAACGCCCTCGGACTAGCTGTCTACAATGAGCAGTTCTTC. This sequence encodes CASSPNALGLAVYNEQFF.

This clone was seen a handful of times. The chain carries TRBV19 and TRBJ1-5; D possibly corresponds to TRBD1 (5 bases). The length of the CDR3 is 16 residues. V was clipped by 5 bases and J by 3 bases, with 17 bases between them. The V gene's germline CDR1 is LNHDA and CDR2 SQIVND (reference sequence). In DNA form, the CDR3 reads TGTGCCAGTAGTTCGGGTACACAGGTTATCAATCAGCCCCAGCATTTT. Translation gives CASSSGTQVINQPQHF.

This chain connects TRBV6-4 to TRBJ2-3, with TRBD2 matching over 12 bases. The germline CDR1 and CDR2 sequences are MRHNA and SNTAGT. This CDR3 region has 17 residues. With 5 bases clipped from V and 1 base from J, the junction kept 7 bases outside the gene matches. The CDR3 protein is CASSPSTSGGGTDTQYF. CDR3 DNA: TGTGCCAGCAGTCCCTCGACTAGCGGGGGAGGCACAGATACGCAGTATTTT.

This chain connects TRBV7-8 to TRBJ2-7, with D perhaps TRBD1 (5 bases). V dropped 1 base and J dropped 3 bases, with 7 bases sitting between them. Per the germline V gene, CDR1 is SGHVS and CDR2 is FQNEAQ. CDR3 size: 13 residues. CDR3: CASSLDRRYEQYF. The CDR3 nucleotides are TGTGCCAGCAGCTTAGACAGGCGCTACGAGCAGTACTTC.

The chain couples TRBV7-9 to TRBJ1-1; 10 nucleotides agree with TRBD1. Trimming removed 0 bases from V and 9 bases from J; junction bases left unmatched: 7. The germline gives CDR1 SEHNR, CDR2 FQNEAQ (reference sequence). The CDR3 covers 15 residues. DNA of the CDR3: TGTGCCAGCAGCTTAGCGCGGGACAGGGGCCCTCAAGCTTTCTTT. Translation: CASSLARDRGPQAFF.

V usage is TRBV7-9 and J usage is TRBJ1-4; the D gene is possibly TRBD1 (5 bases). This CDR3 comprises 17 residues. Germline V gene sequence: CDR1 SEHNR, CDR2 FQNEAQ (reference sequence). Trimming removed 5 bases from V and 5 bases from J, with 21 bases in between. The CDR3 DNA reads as TGTGCCAGCAGCCCGCGGAGGGGCTCGCAGGAAAATGAAAAACTGTTTTTT. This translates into CASSPRRGSQENEKLFF.

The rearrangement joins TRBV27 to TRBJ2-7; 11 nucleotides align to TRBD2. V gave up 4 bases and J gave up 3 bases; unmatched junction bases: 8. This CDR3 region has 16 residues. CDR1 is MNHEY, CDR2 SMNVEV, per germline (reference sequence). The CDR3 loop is CASSSLLAGAFYEQYF. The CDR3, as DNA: TGTGCCAGCAGTTCCCTACTAGCGGGAGCATTCTACGAGCAGTACTTC.

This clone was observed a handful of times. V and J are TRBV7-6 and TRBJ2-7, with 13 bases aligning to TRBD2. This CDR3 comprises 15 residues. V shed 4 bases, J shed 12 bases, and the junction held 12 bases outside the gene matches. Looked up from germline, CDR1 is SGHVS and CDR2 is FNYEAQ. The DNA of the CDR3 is TGTGCCAGCAGCTCGAAGCCGGGACTAGCGGGAAGATTGTACTTC. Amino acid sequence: CASSSKPGLAGRLYF.

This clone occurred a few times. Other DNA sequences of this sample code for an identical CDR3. The DNA of the CDR3 is TGTGCCAGCAGCCCCAACAGGGGCAAAGAGACCCAGTACTTC. Encoded protein: CASSPNRGKETQYF. V and J are TRBV7-2 and TRBJ2-5, with 7 bases matching TRBD1. This CDR3 is 14 amino acids long. Germline lookup yields CDR1 SGHTA and CDR2 FQGNSA. V trimming: 5 bases; J trimming: 3 bases; junction bases outside the gene matches: 6.

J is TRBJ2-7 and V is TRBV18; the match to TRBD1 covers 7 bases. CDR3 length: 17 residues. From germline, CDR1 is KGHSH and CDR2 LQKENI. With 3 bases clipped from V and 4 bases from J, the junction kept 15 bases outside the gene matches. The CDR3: CASSPLRTGEGSYEQYF. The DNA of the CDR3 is TGTGCCAGCTCACCTCTGAGGACAGGCGAAGGTTCGTACGAGCAGTACTTC. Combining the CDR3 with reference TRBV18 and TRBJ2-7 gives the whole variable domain NAGVMQNPRHLVRRRGQEARLRCSPMKGHSHVYWYRQLPEEGLKFMVYLQKENIIDESGMPKERFSAEFPKEGPSILRIQQVVRGDSAAYFCASSPLRTGEGSYEQYFGPGTRLTVT.

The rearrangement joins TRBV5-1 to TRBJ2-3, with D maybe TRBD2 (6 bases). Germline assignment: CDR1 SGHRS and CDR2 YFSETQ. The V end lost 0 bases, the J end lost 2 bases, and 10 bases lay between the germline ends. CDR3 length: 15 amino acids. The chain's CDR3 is CASSLEASDTDTQYF. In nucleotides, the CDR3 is TGCGCCAGCAGCTTGGAGGCTAGCGACACAGATACGCAGTATTTT.

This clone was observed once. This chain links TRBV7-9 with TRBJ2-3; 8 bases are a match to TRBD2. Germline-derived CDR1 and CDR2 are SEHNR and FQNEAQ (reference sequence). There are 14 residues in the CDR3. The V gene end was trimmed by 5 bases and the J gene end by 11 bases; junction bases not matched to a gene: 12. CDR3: CASSPQAGGPVQYF. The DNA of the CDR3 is TGTGCCAGCAGCCCCCAGGCGGGGGGACCGGTGCAGTATTTT.

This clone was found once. CDR3 in DNA: TGTGCCAGCTCGGGACAACCGAACTATGGCTACACCTTC. This translates into CASSGQPNYGYTF. The genes are TRBV18 and TRBJ1-2, with a tentative D call TRBD1 (6 bases). V was shortened by 6 bases and J by 2 bases, with 10 bases between the two germline ends. There are 13 residues in the CDR3. Germline assignment: CDR1 KGHSH and CDR2 LQKENI.